The 22 T cell receptor beta chains reported below all come from one sample, sequenced in a study of molecular identifiers for immune sequencing clone quantification. A single record per CDR3 protein comes from TCRdb applying MiXCR to the PCR reads. The sample yields about 640,000 distinct CDR3 sequences, 20% seen once. The sequenced material came from naive CD8+ T cells from blood, with Jurkat cell RNA spiked in. The subset here: FACS-sorted CD8+CD4-CCR7+CD45RA+ naive T cells. The source is a human donor in good health. Some libraries in this study had Jurkat cell RNA spiked in.

Turning to this clonotype: One end of the junction varies from germline; a read error may be responsible. The CDR3 DNA reads as TGTGCCAGCACCGACAGCCCCGCTAACTGTGGCTACACCTTC. Its protein is CASTDSPANCGYTF. J is TRBJ1-2 and V is TRBV6-5; D might be TRBD1 (5 bases). This CDR3 spans 14 amino acids. Germline loops: CDR1 MNHEY, CDR2 SVGAGI.

The J gene is TRBJ1-5, the V gene TRBV4-3; D not certain. V lost 0 bases and J lost 7, with 10 bases in between. Per germline, CDR1 LGHNA and CDR2 YSLEER. CDR3 size: 14 residues. DNA for the CDR3: TGCGCCAGCAGCCAAGACTCTGTGGGGCAGCCCCAGCATTTT. It specifies CASSQDSVGQPQHF.

In regard to this clonotype: A clone one base away is much larger, so this may be a read error. The chain is built from TRBV19 and TRBJ2-7; D gene unclear. Per the germline V gene, CDR1 is LNHDA and CDR2 is SQIVND (reference sequence). The CDR3 contains 13 residues. CDR3 loop: CASSMSRSYEQCF. The CDR3 nucleotides are TGTGCCAGTAGTATGAGTCGGTCCTACGAGCAGTGCTTC.

Turning to this clonotype: A much larger clone differs from this one at a single base, so this may be a read error. The CDR3 DNA sequence: TGTGCCGGCAGCTCATCGACAGGGATTGCAAAGACCCAGTACTTC. Translated, it gives CAGSSSTGIAKTQYF. The gene calls are TRBV7-6 and TRBJ2-5; 7 bases are a match to TRBD1. Germline V lookup: CDR1 SGHVS, CDR2 FNYEAQ. CDR3 length: 15 residues.

This clonotype appeared a few times. The chain uses TRBV5-1 and TRBJ1-2; perhaps TRBD1 as D (6 bases). Trimming took off 3 bases at V and 6 bases at J, with 18 bases between the two ends. The CDR3 is made up of 15 amino acids. The germline CDR1 and CDR2 sequences are SGHRS and YFSETQ. CDR3 in DNA: TGCGCCAGCAGCTCCTCTCTCACAGGGACGGATGGCTACACCTTC. Its translation: CASSSSLTGTDGYTF.

A note on this clonotype: With a much larger clone just one base away, this may be a read error. The rearrangement uses TRBV30 and TRBJ2-7; D possibly matches TRBD1 or TRBD2 (5 bases each). V was clipped by 4 bases and J by 5 bases, with 15 bases between them. This CDR3 contains 13 residues. Germline V gene data show CDR1 as GTSNPN and CDR2 as SVGIG (reference sequence). The CDR3 region is CAWNRQRAHEQYF. In nucleotides, the CDR3 is TGTGCCTGGAATCGACAGAGGGCCCACGAGCAGTACTTC.

This clonotype occurred many times. The chain has TRBV20-1 and TRBJ2-1, with 8 bases lining up with TRBD2. The CDR3 consists of 16 residues. Germline CDR1 is DFQATT and CDR2 is SNEGSKA (reference sequence). Losses at the gene ends were 5 bases for V and 0 bases for J; bases not matched to a gene: 9. CDR3 sequence reads: CSAQSGGTSSYNEQFF. In DNA, the CDR3 is TGCAGTGCTCAAAGCGGGGGTACAAGCTCCTACAATGAGCAGTTCTTC.

This clonotype was recorded many times. V is TRBV20-1 and J is TRBJ2-3; a possible D gene is TRBD1 (6 bases). Germline loops: CDR1 DFQATT, CDR2 SNEGSKA (reference sequence). The CDR3 totals 14 residues. V lost 1 base, J lost 2 bases, and 10 bases lay in between. The CDR3 DNA sequence: TGCAGTGCTAGAGCTGGACAGATCACAGATACGCAGTATTTT. It yields the protein CSARAGQITDTQYF.

This clonotype appeared many times. The J gene is TRBJ2-1, the V gene TRBV11-2; 9 bases are shared with TRBD2. This CDR3 is 15 amino acids long. The V segment lost 1 base and the J segment 5 bases; nucleotides outside the gene matches: 3. Looked up from germline, CDR1 is SGHAT and CDR2 is FQNNGV. The DNA of the CDR3 is TGTGCCAGCAGCTTAGCGGGACTAGCAAACAATGAGCAGTTCTTC. Translating it yields CASSLAGLANNEQFF.

At least ten counts were recorded for this clonotype. This chain joins TRBV2 and TRBJ2-3, with 8 bases identical to TRBD1. This CDR3 comprises 19 residues. The germline gives CDR1 SNHLY, CDR2 FYNNEI. The V segment lost 6 bases and the J segment 2 bases; nucleotides outside the gene matches: 19. CDR3 DNA: TGTGCCAGCAGCCCCAGACCCACGTCGACAGGGGTGGACACAGATACGCAGTATTTT. Translating gives CASSPRPTSTGVDTDTQYF.

This clonotype has more than one count but fewer than ten. The V gene is TRBV6-2 or TRBV6-3, the J gene TRBJ2-5; D may be TRBD1 (5 bases). The CDR3 covers 15 residues. V shed 8 bases and J shed 4 bases, with 20 bases lying between them. CDR1 and CDR2 from the germline V gene are MNHEY and SVGEGT. The CDR3 here is CASGLGALKRETQYF. CDR3 nucleotide sequence: TGTGCCAGCGGGTTAGGGGCGCTGAAACGAGAGACCCAGTACTTC.

In regard to this clonotype: A clone one base away is much larger, so this may be a read error. This chain links TRBV12-3 or TRBV12-4 with TRBJ1-3, with D unresolved. This CDR3 is built from 15 residues. CDR3 protein: CASSSLDVHGNTVYF. The CDR3 DNA reads as TGTGCCAGCAGCTCACTTGATGTCCATGGAAACACCGTATATTTT.

A word on this clonotype: A much larger clone lies one base from this, so it may be a read error. V gene TRBV29-1 combines with J gene TRBJ2-2; D remains ambiguous. There are 12 residues in the CDR3. From germline, CDR1 is SQVTM and CDR2 ANQGSEA. The CDR3 is CGVIGGAGELFF. The CDR3 DNA reads TGCGGCGTTATAGGTGGCGCCGGGGAGCTGTTTTTT.

The chain combines TRBV27 with TRBJ1-1; unclear D gene. Germline CDR1 is MNHEY and CDR2 is SMNVEV (reference sequence). The CDR3 has 13 residues. Trimming stripped 2 bases from V and 4 bases from J, with 8 bases between. CDR3 sequence reads: CASSLDTGTEAFF. DNA for the CDR3: TGTGCCAGCAGTTTAGATACGGGCACTGAAGCTTTCTTT.

This clonotype has only a few counts. This chain joins TRBV19 and TRBJ2-1; TRBD1 or TRBD2 may be the D gene (6 bases each). From germline, CDR1 is LNHDA and CDR2 SQIVND (reference sequence). The V end was cut by 3 bases, the J end by 8 bases, with 11 bases between. This CDR3 is built from 13 residues. The CDR3 protein is CASSMMGGYEQFF. CDR3 nucleotide sequence: TGTGCCAGTAGTATGATGGGGGGCTATGAGCAGTTCTTC.

This clonotype was detected many times. The V and J genes are TRBV6-5 and TRBJ2-1; possibly TRBD1 or TRBD2 for D (5 bases each). The V and J ends lost 2 bases and 8 bases respectively, with 10 bases between them. This CDR3 region has 13 residues. Germline loops: CDR1 MNHEY, CDR2 SVGAGI. For the CDR3, the DNA is TGTGCCAGCAGTTACGGGGGAGTTGATGAGCAGTTCTTC. Its translation: CASSYGGVDEQFF.

This clonotype was counted ten times or more. The chain joins TRBV29-1 to TRBJ2-7, with D possibly matching TRBD2 (5 bases). Germline CDR1 and CDR2: SQVTM and ANQGSEA. Between the trimmed V and J ends, which lost 7 bases and 4 bases, there was a span of 11 bases. The CDR3 spans 11 residues. CDR3: CSGSWRYEQYF. The CDR3 coding sequence is TGCAGCGGGAGCTGGAGGTACGAGCAGTACTTC.

This clonotype has a count of ten or more. The rearrangement uses TRBV28 and TRBJ1-1; D not certain. Looked up from germline, CDR1 is MDHEN and CDR2 is SYDVKM. The CDR3 covers 13 residues. With 5 bases removed from V and 0 bases from J, the gap between germline ends came to 7 bases. The CDR3 protein is CASSHYMNTEAFF. The CDR3 region has the DNA TGTGCCAGCAGTCATTACATGAACACTGAAGCTTTCTTT.

Details on this clonotype: A junction end diverges from the germline sequence, so it may reflect a read error. The V and J genes are TRBV7-9 and TRBJ2-7; no reliable D call. Germline V gene sequence: CDR1 SEHNR, CDR2 FQNEAQ (reference sequence). The CDR3 is 13 residues long. Here the CDR3 DNA reads TGTGCCAGCAGACCGGACGTCTCCTACGGGCAGTACTTC. Translated, it gives CASRPDVSYGQYF. The full variable domain, with the rest looked up from reference TRBV7-9 and TRBJ2-7, is DTGVSQNPRHKITKRGQNVTFRCDPISEHNRLYWYRQTLGQGPEFLTYFQNEAQLEKSRLLSDRFSAERPKGSFSTLEIQRTEQGDSAMYLCASRPDVSYGQYFGPGTRLTVT.

The chain couples TRBV12-3 or TRBV12-4 to TRBJ1-3; no clear D. V lost 7 bases, J lost 5 bases, and 9 bases lay in between. The CDR3 is made up of 12 amino acids. The CDR3 is CASTSSRNTIYF. Written as DNA, the CDR3 is TGTGCCAGCACCTCCAGTCGAAACACCATATATTTT.

In the case of this clonotype: It may be a read error: a sequence one base away is much more abundant. The chain combines TRBV27 with TRBJ1-5; D not certain. Germline-derived CDR1 and CDR2 are MNHEY and SMNVEV (reference sequence). The CDR3 has 14 amino acids. The CDR3 DNA follows: TGTACCAGCAGTTTATTTGGGGTGGGTCAGCCCCAGCATTTT. Its protein product is CTSSLFGVGQPQHF.

To note about this clonotype: This could be a read error, since a much larger clone is one nucleotide away. The J gene is TRBJ2-5, the V gene TRBV9; the match to TRBD2 covers 9 bases. Germline values: CDR1 SGDLS, CDR2 YYNGEE. The CDR3 spans 18 residues. The CDR3 sequence: CACSTNPRLAARQETQYF. The DNA for the CDR3 is TGTGCCTGCAGCACCAACCCACGACTAGCGGCAAGGCAAGAGACCCAGTACTTC.